One and the same sample provided the 2 T cell receptor beta chains below, sequenced in a study of blood T cell repertoires in COVID-19. Sequencing was performed with immunoSEQ multiplex PCR; in TCRdb, only in-frame clones are kept and a portion is missing. Of 95,000 to 150,000 clones listed, approximately 85% were seen once; the top ten hold roughly 10%. Sequenced material: peripheral blood. The source of these receptors is a man at least 80 years old with acute or convalescent COVID-19.

The gene calls are TRBV7-9 and TRBJ2-7; 10 positions match TRBD1. CDR3 length: 15 residues. CDR1 SEHNR and CDR2 FQNEAQ come from the germline V gene (reference sequence). Trimming at V came to 5 bases and at J to 0 bases, leaving 4 bases not matched to a gene. The chain's CDR3 is CASSLTGGRSYEQYF. CDR3 DNA: TGTGCCAGCAGCCTGACAGGGGGCCGCTCCTACGAGCAGTACTTC.

CDR3 sequence (DNA): TGTGCCTGTCAGGGAGGGAATTATGGCTACACCTTC. This gives the protein CACQGGNYGYTF. This rearrangement joins TRBV6-5 to TRBJ1-2, with a tentative D call TRBD1 (5 bases). V lost 11 bases and J lost 5, with 15 bases in between. CDR3 length: 12 residues. Germline values: CDR1 MNHEY, CDR2 SVGAGI.